This T cell receptor (beta chain) was captured in a study of T cells in Graves' hyperthyroidism and ophthalmopathy. TCR beta CDR3 region amplification was performed from RNA transcripts. Researchers ran a first-round RT-PCR on the TCR CDR3 using the HTBI primer set. A single record per CDR3 protein comes from TCRdb applying MiXCR to the multiplex PCR reads. The data hold a few hundred thousand distinct CDR3 sequences, with about 20% observed a single time. Trimming pared 4 bases from V and 10 bases from J, leaving 14 bases between. The CDR3 length is 12 residues. The germline gives CDR1 SGHRS, CDR2 YFSETQ.

This TCR was recovered from a woman aged 70 to 79 with Graves' ophthalmopathy. The chain is built from TRBV5-1 and TRBJ2-5; no clear D. The sequenced material came from blood. DNA of the CDR3: TGCGCCAGCAGCCCGGAATTCTCCATCCAGTACTTC. Translation gives CASSPEFSIQYF.